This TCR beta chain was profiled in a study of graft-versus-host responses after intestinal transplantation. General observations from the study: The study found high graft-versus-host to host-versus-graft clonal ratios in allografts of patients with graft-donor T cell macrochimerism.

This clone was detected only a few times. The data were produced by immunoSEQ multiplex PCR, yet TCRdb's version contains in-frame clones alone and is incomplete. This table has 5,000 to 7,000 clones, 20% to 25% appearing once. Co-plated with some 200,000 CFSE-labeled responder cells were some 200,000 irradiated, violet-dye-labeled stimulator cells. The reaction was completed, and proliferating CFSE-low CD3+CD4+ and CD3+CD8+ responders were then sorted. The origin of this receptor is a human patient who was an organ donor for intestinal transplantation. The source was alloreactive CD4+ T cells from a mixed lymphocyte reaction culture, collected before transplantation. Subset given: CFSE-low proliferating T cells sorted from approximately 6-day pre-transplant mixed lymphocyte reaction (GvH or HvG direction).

CDR3 nucleotides: TGCGCCAGCAGTGAGTCCGGACGGCCCCGGCAGTTCTTC. It is translated as CASSESGRPRQFF. This chain joins TRBV10-2 and TRBJ2-1; D ambiguous. V was pared by 0 bases and J by 12 bases, with 12 bases between. Germline V gives CDR1 WSHSY, CDR2 SAAADI. The CDR3 length is 13 residues.